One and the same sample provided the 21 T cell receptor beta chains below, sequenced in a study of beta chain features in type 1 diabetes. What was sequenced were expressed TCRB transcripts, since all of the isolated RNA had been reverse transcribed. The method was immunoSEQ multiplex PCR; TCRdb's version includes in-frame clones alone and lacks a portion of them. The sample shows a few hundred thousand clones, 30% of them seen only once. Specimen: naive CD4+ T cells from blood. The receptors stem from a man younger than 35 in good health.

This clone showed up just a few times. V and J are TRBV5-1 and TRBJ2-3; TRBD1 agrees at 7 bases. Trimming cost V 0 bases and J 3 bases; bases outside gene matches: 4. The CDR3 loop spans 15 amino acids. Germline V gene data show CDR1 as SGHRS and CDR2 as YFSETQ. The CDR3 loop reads CASSLETGRTDTQYF. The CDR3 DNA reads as TGCGCCAGCAGCTTGGAGACAGGGCGTACAGATACGCAGTATTTT.

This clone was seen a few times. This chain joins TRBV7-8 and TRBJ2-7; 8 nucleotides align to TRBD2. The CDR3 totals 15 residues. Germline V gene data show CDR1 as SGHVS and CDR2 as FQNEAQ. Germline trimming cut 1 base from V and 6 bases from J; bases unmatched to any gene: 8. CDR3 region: CASSLVDISGIEQYF. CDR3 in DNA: TGTGCCAGCAGCTTAGTCGATATTAGCGGGATCGAGCAGTACTTC.

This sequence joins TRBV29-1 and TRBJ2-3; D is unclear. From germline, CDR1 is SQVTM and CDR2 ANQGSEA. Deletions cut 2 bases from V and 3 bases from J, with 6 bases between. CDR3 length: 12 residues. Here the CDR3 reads CSVESDTDTQYF. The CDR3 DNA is TGCAGCGTTGAATCGGATACAGATACGCAGTATTTT.

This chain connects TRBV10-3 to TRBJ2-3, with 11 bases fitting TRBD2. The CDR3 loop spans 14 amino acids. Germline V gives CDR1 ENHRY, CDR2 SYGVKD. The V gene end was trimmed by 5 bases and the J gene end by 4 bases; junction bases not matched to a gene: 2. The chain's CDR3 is CAISPLAGADTQYF. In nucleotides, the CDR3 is TGTGCCATCAGTCCACTAGCGGGAGCAGATACGCAGTATTTT.

The CDR3 nucleotides are TGTGCCATCAGTGAAGGGCTAGCGGGACCCAATGAGCAGTTCTTC. Protein: CAISEGLAGPNEQFF. The V call is TRBV10-3, the J call TRBJ2-1, with 9 bases matching TRBD2. V lost 3 bases to trimming and J lost 6 bases; unmatched junction nucleotides: 6. There are 15 residues in the CDR3. Germline CDR1 and CDR2: ENHRY and SYGVKD.

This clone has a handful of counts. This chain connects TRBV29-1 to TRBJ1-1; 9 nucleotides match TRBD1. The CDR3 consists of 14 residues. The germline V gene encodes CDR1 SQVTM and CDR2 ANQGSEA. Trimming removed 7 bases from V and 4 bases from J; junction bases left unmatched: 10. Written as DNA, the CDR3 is TGCAGCGCCCGAAGGGGACAGGGAGGCACTGAAGCTTTCTTT. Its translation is CSARRGQGGTEAFF.

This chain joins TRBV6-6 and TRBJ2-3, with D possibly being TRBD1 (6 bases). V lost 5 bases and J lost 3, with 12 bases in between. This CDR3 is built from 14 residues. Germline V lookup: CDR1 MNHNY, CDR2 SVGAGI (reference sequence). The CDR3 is CASSPRQETDTQYF. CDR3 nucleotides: TGTGCCAGCAGTCCGCGACAGGAGACAGATACGCAGTATTTT.

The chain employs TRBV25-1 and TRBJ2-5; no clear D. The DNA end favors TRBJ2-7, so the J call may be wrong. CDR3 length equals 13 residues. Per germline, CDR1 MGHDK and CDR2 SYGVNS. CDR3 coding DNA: TGTGCCAGCAGTGGTACCTGGGGCTACGAGCAGTACTTC. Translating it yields CASSGTWGYEQYF.

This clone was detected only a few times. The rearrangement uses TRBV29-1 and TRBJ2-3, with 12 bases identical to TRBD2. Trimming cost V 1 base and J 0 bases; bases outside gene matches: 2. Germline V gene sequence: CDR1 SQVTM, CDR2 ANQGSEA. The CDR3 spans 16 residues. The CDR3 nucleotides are TGCAGCGTTGAAGGGGGACTAGCGGGTAGCACAGATACGCAGTATTTT. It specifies CSVEGGLAGSTDTQYF.

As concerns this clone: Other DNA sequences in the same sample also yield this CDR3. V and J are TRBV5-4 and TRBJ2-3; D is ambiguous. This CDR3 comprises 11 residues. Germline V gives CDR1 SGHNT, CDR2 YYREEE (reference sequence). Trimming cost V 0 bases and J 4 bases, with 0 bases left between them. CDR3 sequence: CASSLADTQYF. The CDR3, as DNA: TGTGCCAGCAGCTTGGCAGATACGCAGTATTTT.

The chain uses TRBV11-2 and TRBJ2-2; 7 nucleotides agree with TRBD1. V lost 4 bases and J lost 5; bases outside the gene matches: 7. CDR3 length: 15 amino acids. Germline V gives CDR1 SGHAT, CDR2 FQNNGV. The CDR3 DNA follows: TGTGCCAGCAGCTCAACCAGGGGGTGGACCGGGGAGCTGTTTTTT. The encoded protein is CASSSTRGWTGELFF.

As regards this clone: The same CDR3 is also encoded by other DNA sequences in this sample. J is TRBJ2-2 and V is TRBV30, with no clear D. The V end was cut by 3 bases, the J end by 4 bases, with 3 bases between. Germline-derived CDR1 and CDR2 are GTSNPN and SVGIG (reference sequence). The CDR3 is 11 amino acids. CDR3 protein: CAWRGTGELFF. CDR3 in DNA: TGTGCCTGGAGGGGCACCGGGGAGCTGTTTTTT.

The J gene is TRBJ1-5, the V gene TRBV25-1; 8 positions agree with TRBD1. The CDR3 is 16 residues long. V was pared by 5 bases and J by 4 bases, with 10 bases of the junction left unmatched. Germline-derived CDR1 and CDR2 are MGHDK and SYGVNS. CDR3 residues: CASSPNRDRTNQPQHF. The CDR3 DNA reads TGTGCCAGCAGTCCTAACCGGGACAGGACTAATCAGCCCCAGCATTTT.

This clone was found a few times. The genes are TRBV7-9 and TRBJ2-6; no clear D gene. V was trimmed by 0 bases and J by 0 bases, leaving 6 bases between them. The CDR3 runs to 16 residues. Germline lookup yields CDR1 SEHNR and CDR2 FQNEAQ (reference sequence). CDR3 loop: CASSLALSSGANVLTF. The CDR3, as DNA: TGTGCCAGCAGCTTAGCGCTGAGCTCTGGGGCCAACGTCCTGACTTTC.

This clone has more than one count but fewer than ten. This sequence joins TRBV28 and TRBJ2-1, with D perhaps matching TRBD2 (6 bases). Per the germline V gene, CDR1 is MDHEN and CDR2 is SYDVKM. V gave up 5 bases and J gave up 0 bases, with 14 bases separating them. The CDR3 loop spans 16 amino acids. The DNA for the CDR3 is TGTGCCAGCAGTCGTGTAGCGGCCCGCTCCTACAATGAGCAGTTCTTC. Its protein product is CASSRVAARSYNEQFF.

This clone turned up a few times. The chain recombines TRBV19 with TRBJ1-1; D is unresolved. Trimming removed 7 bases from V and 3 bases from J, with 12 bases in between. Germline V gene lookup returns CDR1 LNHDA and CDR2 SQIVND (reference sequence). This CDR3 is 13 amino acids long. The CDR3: CASTTRHYTEAFF. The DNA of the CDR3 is TGTGCCAGTACCACTCGCCATTACACTGAAGCTTTCTTT.

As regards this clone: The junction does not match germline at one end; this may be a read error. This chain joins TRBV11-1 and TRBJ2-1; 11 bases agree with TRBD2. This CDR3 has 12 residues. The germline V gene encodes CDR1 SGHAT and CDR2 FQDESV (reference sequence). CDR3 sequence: CASSQTSGSIVF. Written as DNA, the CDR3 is TGTGCCAGCAGCCAAACTAGCGGGAGTATCGTCTTC.

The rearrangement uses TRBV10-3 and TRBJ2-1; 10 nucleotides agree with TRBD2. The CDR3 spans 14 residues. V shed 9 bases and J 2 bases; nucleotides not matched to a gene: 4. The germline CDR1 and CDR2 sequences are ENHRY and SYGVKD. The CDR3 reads CAISAGGAYNEQFF. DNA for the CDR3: TGTGCCATTTCAGCGGGAGGGGCCTACAATGAGCAGTTCTTC.

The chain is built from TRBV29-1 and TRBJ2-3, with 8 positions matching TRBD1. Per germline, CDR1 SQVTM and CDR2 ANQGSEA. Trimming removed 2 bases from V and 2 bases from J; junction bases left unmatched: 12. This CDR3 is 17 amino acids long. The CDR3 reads CSVERIRTGTPTDTQYF. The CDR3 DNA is TGCAGCGTTGAACGAATTAGGACAGGGACCCCCACAGATACGCAGTATTTT.

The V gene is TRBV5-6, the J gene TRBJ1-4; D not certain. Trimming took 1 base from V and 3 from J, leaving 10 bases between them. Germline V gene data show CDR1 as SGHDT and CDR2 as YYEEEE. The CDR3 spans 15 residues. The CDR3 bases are TGTGCCAGCAGCTTGTTCCGGAGTGCTAATGAAAAACTGTTTTTT. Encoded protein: CASSLFRSANEKLFF.

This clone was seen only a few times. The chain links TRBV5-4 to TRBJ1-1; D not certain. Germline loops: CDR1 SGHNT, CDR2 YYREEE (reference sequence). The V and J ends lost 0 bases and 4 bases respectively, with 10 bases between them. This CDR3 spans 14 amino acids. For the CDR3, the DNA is TGTGCCAGCAGCTTGGGGCAAACGGGCACTGAAGCTTTCTTT. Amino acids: CASSLGQTGTEAFF. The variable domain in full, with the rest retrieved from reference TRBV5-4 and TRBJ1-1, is ETGVTQSPTHLIKTRGQQVTLRCSSQSGHNTVSWYQQALGQGPQFIFQYYREEENGRGNFPPRFSGLQFPNYSSELNVNALELDDSALYLCASSLGQTGTEAFFGQGTRLTVV.